The rows below give T cell receptor beta chains drawn from one sample of a study of glioma-infiltrating T cells after dendritic cell vaccination. Assay used: immunoSEQ multiplex PCR; TCRdb lists only in-frame clones, some missing. The table records roughly 51,000 clones, less than 90% of them present only once. The sample here was blood, taken before dendritic cell vaccination. The receptors derive from a human donor with glioblastoma. CDR3s include the opening cysteine and the closing phenylalanine or tryptophan. The order of the fields is D gene, V gene, J gene, clone size, CDR3 length, CDR3 protein, CDR3 DNA. A D gene is named only where the DNA matches it firmly. Only some rows state a clone size, as once, few, many or a class for expanded clones.

.,TRBV7-2,TRBJ2-3,.,11,CASSRLDTQYF,TGTGCCAGCAGCCGACTCGATACGCAGTATTTT
TRBD1,TRBV11-3,TRBJ1-1,once,14,CASSTGQGNTEAFF,TGTGCCAGCAGCACCGGACAGGGGAACACTGAAGCTTTCTTT
.,TRBV6-5,TRBJ1-2,.,10,CATETAGLHF,TGTGCCACCGAAACTGCGGGGTTACACTTC
TRBD2,TRBV5-1,TRBJ2-1,.,15,CASSLEGGPFHEQFF,TGCGCCAGCAGCTTAGAGGGAGGGCCATTTCATGAGCAGTTCTTC
.,TRBV27,TRBJ2-6,.,17,CASSLSVRSAGANVLTF,TGTGCCAGCAGTTTATCGGTCCGTTCGGCTGGGGCCAACGTCCTGACTTTC
.,TRBV29-1,TRBJ2-1,.,14,CSVELQGQYNEQFF,TGCAGCGTTGAATTACAGGGACAATACAATGAGCAGTTCTTC
.,TRBV13,TRBJ1-1,.,15,CASSVRRQVNTEAFF,TGTGCCAGCAGCGTCCGGCGACAGGTGAACACTGAAGCTTTCTTT
TRBD2,TRBV2,TRBJ2-3,.,15,CASRRASGGTDTQYF,TGTGCCAGCAGAAGGGCTAGCGGGGGTACAGATACGCAGTATTTT
TRBD2,TRBV7-2,TRBJ2-1,.,16,CASSLKLAIRGTEQFF,TGTGCCAGCAGCTTAAAACTAGCGATAAGGGGCACTGAGCAGTTCTTC
.,TRBV6-6,TRBJ2-2,.,13,CASNDRLTGELFF,TGTGCCAGCAACGACAGGTTGACCGGGGAGCTGTTTTTT
.,TRBV6-1,TRBJ1-5,.,12,CATSGREQPQHF,TGTGCCACCAGTGGGAGAGAGCAGCCCCAGCATTTT